This is a list of T cell receptor beta chains from one sample in a study of cytomegalovirus exposure and HLA in healthy donors. Measured with immunoSEQ multiplex PCR; TCRdb has only the in-frame clones, and not every one. The sample's table shows roughly 140,000 clones. The material sequenced was PBMCs. The receptors originated from a middle-aged man in good health and CMV-seronegative. Both conserved end residues are part of each CDR3. Fields, in order: J gene, V gene, D gene, CDR3 length, CDR3 DNA, CDR3 protein. D genes are given only for firm matches.

j_call: TRBJ1-2; v_call: TRBV6-1; d_call: -; cdr3_length: 15; cdr3_nt: TGTGCCAGCAGTGAATCCACCCAGAGCTTCGGGGGCTACACCTTC; cdr3_aa: CASSESTQSFGGYTF
j_call: TRBJ2-7; v_call: TRBV5-6; d_call: -; cdr3_length: 12; cdr3_nt: TGTGCCAGCAGCCCCCCCGCGGGCGAGCAGTACTTC; cdr3_aa: CASSPPAGEQYF
j_call: TRBJ1-5; v_call: TRBV7-8; d_call: -; cdr3_length: 12; cdr3_nt: TGTGCCAGTGCCAGGGGCAATCAGCCCCAGCATTTT; cdr3_aa: CASARGNQPQHF
j_call: TRBJ1-5; v_call: TRBV7-2; d_call: -; cdr3_length: 13; cdr3_nt: TGTGCCAGCAGCTTAGTTGGGGGGCAGCCCCAGCATTTT; cdr3_aa: CASSLVGGQPQHF
j_call: TRBJ1-2; v_call: TRBV7-9; d_call: TRBD1; cdr3_length: 15; cdr3_nt: TGTGCCAGCAGCCCCAACCCGGGGGACAGCGGTCCCTACACCTTC; cdr3_aa: CASSPNPGDSGPYTF
j_call: TRBJ2-7; v_call: TRBV6-1; d_call: TRBD2; cdr3_length: 14; cdr3_nt: TGTGCCAGCAGTTGGAGTAGCGGGGGCTACGAGCAGTACTTC; cdr3_aa: CASSWSSGGYEQYF
j_call: TRBJ2-2; v_call: TRBV9; d_call: TRBD1; cdr3_length: 16; cdr3_nt: TGTGCCAGCAGCACCGGGACAGGGGCGAACACCGGGGAGCTGTTTTTT; cdr3_aa: CASSTGTGANTGELFF
j_call: TRBJ2-7; v_call: TRBV6-5; d_call: TRBD1; cdr3_length: 14; cdr3_nt: TGTGCCAGCAGTCGGACAGGGTCCGACTACGAGCAGTACTTC; cdr3_aa: CASSRTGSDYEQYF
j_call: TRBJ1-2; v_call: TRBV5-6; d_call: TRBD1; cdr3_length: 18; cdr3_nt: TGTGCCAGCAGCTTGGGGACAGGGAAATCCCCCTCCTACTATGGCTACACCTTC; cdr3_aa: CASSLGTGKSPSYYGYTF
j_call: TRBJ1-2; v_call: TRBV5-1; d_call: TRBD1; cdr3_length: 15; cdr3_nt: TGCGCCAGCAGCTTGGTGGGGACAGGGTCCTATGGCTACACCTTC; cdr3_aa: CASSLVGTGSYGYTF
j_call: TRBJ1-6; v_call: TRBV7-8; d_call: -; cdr3_length: 14; cdr3_nt: TGTGCCAGCAGCTTACTGGGGGCGAATTCACCCCTCCACTTT; cdr3_aa: CASSLLGANSPLHF
j_call: TRBJ2-1; v_call: TRBV10-3; d_call: TRBD2; cdr3_length: 15; cdr3_nt: TGTGCCACCCTCCCGACAGCGGGGGGGCCTAATGAGCAGTTCTTC; cdr3_aa: CATLPTAGGPNEQFF
j_call: TRBJ1-2; v_call: TRBV30; d_call: -; cdr3_length: 11; cdr3_nt: TGTGCCTGGATGGGGGGGGGTGGCTACACCTTC; cdr3_aa: CAWMGGGGYTF
j_call: TRBJ2-1; v_call: TRBV29-1; d_call: -; cdr3_length: 12; cdr3_nt: TGCAGCGTCTCACAACTAGCCAATGAGCAGTTCTTC; cdr3_aa: CSVSQLANEQFF
j_call: TRBJ2-6; v_call: TRBV7-2; d_call: -; cdr3_length: 17; cdr3_nt: TGTGCCAGCAGCTTAAGGGGGACTACCTCTGGGGCCAACGTCCTGACTTTC; cdr3_aa: CASSLRGTTSGANVLTF
j_call: TRBJ2-1; v_call: TRBV2; d_call: -; cdr3_length: 12; cdr3_nt: TGTGCCAGCAGTGAAGCCCCCCAGGAGCAGTTCTTC; cdr3_aa: CASSEAPQEQFF
j_call: TRBJ1-2; v_call: TRBV14; d_call: -; cdr3_length: 17; cdr3_nt: TGTGCCAGCAGCCAAGGGGCCATAAGGGGTCTGAGCTATGGCTACACCTTC; cdr3_aa: CASSQGAIRGLSYGYTF
j_call: TRBJ2-7; v_call: TRBV7-9; d_call: TRBD2; cdr3_length: 16; cdr3_nt: TGTGCCAGCAGCTTATACGGTAGCGGGGGGGCCAGGGAGCAGTACTTC; cdr3_aa: CASSLYGSGGAREQYF
j_call: TRBJ2-7; v_call: TRBV19; d_call: -; cdr3_length: 14; cdr3_nt: TGTGCCAGTAGCAGGGGAGTGGGGTCTTCCGAGCAGTACTTC; cdr3_aa: CASSRGVGSSEQYF
j_call: TRBJ2-6; v_call: TRBV4-3; d_call: TRBD1; cdr3_length: 18; cdr3_nt: TGCGCCAGCAGCCAAGAAACAGGGGCCTTCTCTGGGGCCAACGTCCTGACTTTC; cdr3_aa: CASSQETGAFSGANVLTF
j_call: TRBJ1-1; v_call: TRBV7-3; d_call: -; cdr3_length: 13; cdr3_nt: TGTGCCAGCAGGGATGGAGTTCTTACTGAAGCTTTCTTT; cdr3_aa: CASRDGVLTEAFF
j_call: TRBJ1-2; v_call: TRBV4-1; d_call: TRBD1; cdr3_length: 18; cdr3_nt: TGCGCCAGCAGCCAAGATCTAGCGACAGGGGCGCGGGACTATGGCTACACCTTC; cdr3_aa: CASSQDLATGARDYGYTF
j_call: TRBJ1-2; v_call: TRBV6-5; d_call: -; cdr3_length: 13; cdr3_nt: TGTGCCAGCAGTCCTCAGGGTCCCTATGGCTACACCTTC; cdr3_aa: CASSPQGPYGYTF
j_call: TRBJ1-1; v_call: TRBV10-3; d_call: -; cdr3_length: 12; cdr3_nt: TGTGCCATCAGTGACAGGGGCACTGAAGCTTTCTTT; cdr3_aa: CAISDRGTEAFF
j_call: TRBJ2-5; v_call: TRBV7-9; d_call: -; cdr3_length: 13; cdr3_nt: TGTGCCAGCAGCTTCAAGGGGCGGGAGACCCAGTACTTC; cdr3_aa: CASSFKGRETQYF
j_call: TRBJ2-3; v_call: TRBV7-9; d_call: -; cdr3_length: 12; cdr3_nt: TGTGCCAGCGAAAAAGGGGTCGATACGCAGTATTTT; cdr3_aa: CASEKGVDTQYF
j_call: TRBJ1-2; v_call: TRBV4-2; d_call: -; cdr3_length: 15; cdr3_nt: TGTGCCAGCAGCCAGGAATTTGACAGAGGCGGTGGCTACACCTTC; cdr3_aa: CASSQEFDRGGGYTF
j_call: TRBJ2-2; v_call: TRBV7-2; d_call: -; cdr3_length: 14; cdr3_nt: TGTGCCAGCAGCTATACGAGTCGAGGCGGGGAGCTGTTTTTT; cdr3_aa: CASSYTSRGGELFF
j_call: TRBJ2-3; v_call: TRBV10-2; d_call: TRBD2; cdr3_length: 20; cdr3_nt: TGCGCCAGCAGTGGGGGGTATACTAGCGGGGGGGCGGGAGGTACAGATACGCAGTATTTT; cdr3_aa: CASSGGYTSGGAGGTDTQYF
j_call: TRBJ1-5; v_call: TRBV6-1; d_call: -; cdr3_length: 15; cdr3_nt: TGTGCCAGCCTCGGGGGGACGTGGAGCAATCAGCCCCAGCATTTT; cdr3_aa: CASLGGTWSNQPQHF
j_call: TRBJ2-3; v_call: TRBV13; d_call: TRBD2; cdr3_length: 17; cdr3_nt: TGTGCCAGCAGCCCCTCCGGACTAGCGGGGGAGTCAGATACGCAGTATTTT; cdr3_aa: CASSPSGLAGESDTQYF
j_call: TRBJ2-1; v_call: TRBV10-3; d_call: -; cdr3_length: 16; cdr3_nt: TGTGCCATCAGTGTATTGACAGGCGCAGACACTAGTGAGCAGTTCTTC; cdr3_aa: CAISVLTGADTSEQFF
j_call: TRBJ2-3; v_call: TRBV5-4; d_call: -; cdr3_length: 15; cdr3_nt: TGTGCCAGCAGCTGGAGGGGCTCATCCACAGATACGCAGTATTTT; cdr3_aa: CASSWRGSSTDTQYF
j_call: TRBJ1-1; v_call: TRBV7-9; d_call: -; cdr3_length: 15; cdr3_nt: TGTGCCAGCAGCTTAGCTTCGGGGGGCCGGGCTGAAGCTTTCTTT; cdr3_aa: CASSLASGGRAEAFF
j_call: TRBJ2-5; v_call: TRBV6-5; d_call: -; cdr3_length: 15; cdr3_nt: TGTGCCAGCAGGCCCGGGACAAACTACCAAGAGACCCAGTACTTC; cdr3_aa: CASRPGTNYQETQYF
j_call: TRBJ2-5; v_call: TRBV7-9; d_call: TRBD1; cdr3_length: 16; cdr3_nt: TGTGCCAGCAGCTTAGGATCTGGGGACAGCGGAGAGACCCAGTACTTC; cdr3_aa: CASSLGSGDSGETQYF
j_call: TRBJ2-3; v_call: TRBV5-1; d_call: TRBD2; cdr3_length: 16; cdr3_nt: TGCGCCAGCAGGTACGGGACTAGCCTTAGCACAGATACGCAGTATTTT; cdr3_aa: CASRYGTSLSTDTQYF
j_call: TRBJ1-6; v_call: TRBV7-3; d_call: -; cdr3_length: 13; cdr3_nt: TGTGCCAGCAGCGACGGGAGGAATTCACCCCTCCACTTT; cdr3_aa: CASSDGRNSPLHF
j_call: TRBJ2-7; v_call: TRBV5-6; d_call: -; cdr3_length: 17; cdr3_nt: TGTGCCAGCAGCTTGTTACTGGTGCCGGGGAGCTCCTACGAGCAGTACTTC; cdr3_aa: CASSLLLVPGSSYEQYF
j_call: TRBJ2-6; v_call: TRBV5-1; d_call: -; cdr3_length: 16; cdr3_nt: TGCGCCAGCAGCTTGGGACACAGCTCTGGGGCCAACGTCCTGACTTTC; cdr3_aa: CASSLGHSSGANVLTF
j_call: TRBJ1-5; v_call: TRBV25-1; d_call: -; cdr3_length: 15; cdr3_nt: TGTGCCAGCAGTCCCCCGGGGGGGGCGAATCAGCCCCAGCATTTT; cdr3_aa: CASSPPGGANQPQHF
j_call: TRBJ1-3; v_call: TRBV7-9; d_call: -; cdr3_length: 13; cdr3_nt: TGTGCCAGCAGCGAGGGATCTGGAAACACCATATATTTT; cdr3_aa: CASSEGSGNTIYF
j_call: TRBJ1-3; v_call: TRBV10-3; d_call: TRBD1; cdr3_length: 15; cdr3_nt: TGTGCCATCAAAGGACAGGCGGCCTCTGGAAACACCATATATTTT; cdr3_aa: CAIKGQAASGNTIYF
j_call: TRBJ1-1; v_call: TRBV19; d_call: -; cdr3_length: 17; cdr3_nt: TGTGCCAGTAGTCAAGGGCAGGGGCGTTATATGAACACTGAAGCTTTCTTT; cdr3_aa: CASSQGQGRYMNTEAFF
j_call: TRBJ1-1; v_call: TRBV7-9; d_call: -; cdr3_length: 13; cdr3_nt: TGTTCCATCCGACCGACAGTGAACACTGAAGCTTTCTTT; cdr3_aa: CSIRPTVNTEAFF
j_call: TRBJ1-4; v_call: TRBV6-6; d_call: -; cdr3_length: 14; cdr3_nt: TGTGCCAGCAGTCTAGCCGGTCACGGGGAAAAACTGTTTTTT; cdr3_aa: CASSLAGHGEKLFF
j_call: TRBJ1-1; v_call: TRBV4-1; d_call: TRBD1; cdr3_length: 16; cdr3_nt: TGCGCCAGCAGGATTACAGGGGTCGAGGGTAATACTGAAGCTTTCTTT; cdr3_aa: CASRITGVEGNTEAFF
j_call: TRBJ2-7; v_call: TRBV19; d_call: TRBD1; cdr3_length: 14; cdr3_nt: TGTGCCAGTAGTCCTTACTCGACAGGGGGTGGACAGTACTTC; cdr3_aa: CASSPYSTGGGQYF
j_call: TRBJ2-1; v_call: TRBV7-9; d_call: -; cdr3_length: 13; cdr3_nt: TGTGCCAGCAGCAAGACAGCCTCCAATGAGCAGTTCTTC; cdr3_aa: CASSKTASNEQFF
j_call: TRBJ2-5; v_call: TRBV14; d_call: TRBD2; cdr3_length: 19; cdr3_nt: TGTGCCAGCAGCCAAGTGCCTAGCGGCTTGTCCACCTTCCAAGAGACCCAGTACTTC; cdr3_aa: CASSQVPSGLSTFQETQYF
j_call: TRBJ1-2; v_call: TRBV5-6; d_call: -; cdr3_length: 16; cdr3_nt: TGTGCCAGCAGCATACCGGGAGGGCCCACTAACTATGGCTACACCTTC; cdr3_aa: CASSIPGGPTNYGYTF
j_call: TRBJ2-7; v_call: TRBV7-8; d_call: TRBD1; cdr3_length: 16; cdr3_nt: TGTGCCAGCAGCTCGTACCGGGACAGGGCAAGAGACGAGCAGTACTTC; cdr3_aa: CASSSYRDRARDEQYF
j_call: TRBJ1-1; v_call: TRBV5-1; d_call: TRBD1; cdr3_length: 15; cdr3_nt: TGCGCCAGCAGCTGGGCCGGGACAGCGAACACTGGAGCTTTCTTT; cdr3_aa: CASSWAGTANTGAFF
j_call: TRBJ2-3; v_call: TRBV19; d_call: -; cdr3_length: 12; cdr3_nt: TGTGCCAGTAGTGAGTTAGCGGATACGCAGTATTTT; cdr3_aa: CASSELADTQYF